This TCR beta chain emerged from a study of blood T cells in healthy people across ages. Alongside a J-beta primer mix, a sample-barcoded 5' primer served in a second PCR lasting roughly 7 to 11 cycles. TCRdb ran MiXCR on the 5' RACE reads and lists one entry per CDR3 protein. The top ten hold about 22% of the sample, which has just under 750,000 distinct CDR3 sequences, 22% seen once. Germline V CDR1 and CDR2: DFQATT, SNEGSKA (reference sequence). Between the trimmed V and J ends, which lost 5 bases and 0 bases, there was a span of 10 bases. CDR3 size: 13 residues. This chain joins TRBV20-1 and TRBJ1-1, with D possibly being TRBD1 (5 bases). This TCR was recovered from a man in his 70s in good health. Sequencing was done on a sample of blood. CDR3 sequence (DNA): TGCAGTGCTGGGGGACCGATGAACACTGAAGCTTTCTTT. Protein sequence: CSAGGPMNTEAFF.